Listed here are 15 T cell receptor beta chains from one sample, sequenced in a study of blood T cell repertoires in COVID-19. The repertoire was sequenced with immunoSEQ multiplex PCR; TCRdb's copy has only in-frame clones and lacks some. The sample shows about 79,000 clones, approximately 90% of them seen only once. The sequenced sample was peripheral blood. These TCRs come from a man between 45 and 60 years old with active COVID-19.

By share of the sample, this clone is medium-sized. The V gene is TRBV2, the J gene TRBJ2-7; D is unclear. Germline V CDR1 and CDR2: SNHLY, FYNNEI. This CDR3 spans 15 amino acids. The V end was cut by 5 bases, the J end by 0 bases, with 14 bases between. CDR3: CASSPSFRSSYEQYF. The CDR3 bases are TGTGCCAGCAGTCCTTCATTTAGGAGCTCCTACGAGCAGTACTTC.

The J gene is TRBJ2-1, the V gene TRBV18; tentatively, D is TRBD2 (5 bases). This CDR3 has 16 residues. V lost 2 bases and J 0 bases, leaving 11 bases between the germline ends. Germline assignment: CDR1 KGHSH and CDR2 LQKENI. The CDR3 region has the DNA TGTGCCAGCTCACCAGGACTCGAGAGCTCCTACAATGAGCAGTTCTTC. Encoded protein: CASSPGLESSYNEQFF.

The rearrangement links TRBV5-6 to TRBJ1-1; 7 bases fit TRBD1. After removal of 1 base from V and 4 bases from J, the junction contained 7 bases not matched to a gene. CDR3 size: 15 residues. Germline V gives CDR1 SGHDT, CDR2 YYEEEE. CDR3 DNA sequence: TGTGCCAGCAGCTTGCGGGGACAGCTTCGCACTGAAGCTTTCTTT. This gives the protein CASSLRGQLRTEAFF.

This chain links TRBV5-4 with TRBJ2-1; 13 positions agree with TRBD2. V was clipped by 4 bases and J by 5 bases; unmatched bases: 9. This CDR3 spans 17 amino acids. The V gene's germline CDR1 is SGHNT and CDR2 YYREEE (reference sequence). The CDR3 DNA reads as TGTGCCAGCAGCCCCGGAGGACTAGCGGGAGTTGACAATGAGCAGTTCTTC. Its translation: CASSPGGLAGVDNEQFF.

The count of this clone is one. The V call is TRBV7-3, the J call TRBJ2-7; tentative D call: TRBD1 (6 bases). Trimming pared 4 bases from V and 3 bases from J, leaving 10 bases between. The CDR3 runs to 13 residues. Germline V gives CDR1 SGHTA, CDR2 FQGTGA. CDR3: CASSSLQGYEQYF. In DNA form, the CDR3 reads TGTGCCAGCAGCTCCTTACAGGGCTACGAGCAGTACTTC. The full variable domain, rest sourced from reference TRBV7-3 and TRBJ2-7, is GAGVSQTPSNKVTEKGKYVELRCDPISGHTALYWYRQSLGQGPEFLIYFQGTGAADDSGLPNDRFFAVRPEGSVSTLKIQRTERGDSAVYLCASSSLQGYEQYFGPGTRLTVT.

The chain links TRBV29-1 to TRBJ1-1; D remains ambiguous. The CDR3 extends over 12 amino acids. Trimming left V 4 bases short and J 7 bases short, with 13 bases between. The germline V gene encodes CDR1 SQVTM and CDR2 ANQGSEA. The CDR3 spells CSVGPGGIEAFF. In nucleotides, the CDR3 is TGCAGCGTTGGCCCGGGAGGCATTGAAGCTTTCTTT. Looking up the rest from reference TRBV29-1 and TRBJ1-1 gives the full variable domain: SAVISQKPSRDICQRGTSLTIQCQVDSQVTMMFWYRQQPGQSLTLIATANQGSEATYESGFVIDKFPISRPNLTFSTLTVSNMSPEDSSIYLCSVGPGGIEAFFGQGTRLTVV.

V gene TRBV3-1 (or the pseudogene TRBV3-2) combines with J gene TRBJ2-1; tentatively, D is TRBD1 (5 bases). This CDR3 region has 11 residues. Germline V gene sequence: CDR1 LGHDT, CDR2 YNNKEL (reference sequence). V shed 1 base and J shed 15 bases, with 10 bases lying between them. Written as DNA, the CDR3 is TGTGCCAGCAGCCAAGGTCGTGGGGCGTTCTTC. It is translated as CASSQGRGAFF.

To note about this clone: At one end, the junction sequence differs from germline, possibly due to a read error. In DNA, the CDR3 is TGCGCCAGCAGTCAAGAGAATCCTGCTAGCGGGGGGCGTATTGAGCAGTTCTTC. It codes for CASSQENPASGGRIEQFF. The genes are TRBV4-3 and TRBJ2-1; TRBD2 matches at 11 bases. This CDR3 has 18 residues. Germline CDR1 and CDR2: LGHNA and YSLEER.

V is TRBV5-8 and J is TRBJ1-6, with a weak D call TRBD1 (5 bases). Germline CDR1 SGHTS, CDR2 YDEGEE. Trimming removed 0 bases at V and 11 bases at J, with 15 bases between. The CDR3 is 15 amino acids. CDR3 protein: CASSLGAGPGAPLHF. For the CDR3, the DNA is TGTGCCAGCAGCTTGGGGGCAGGGCCTGGGGCACCCCTCCACTTT.

This chain connects TRBV7-9 to TRBJ2-5, with 9 bases lining up with TRBD1. The length of the CDR3 is 12 residues. The junction had 5 bases not matched to a gene; V was cut back by 5 bases and J by 10 bases. Germline V gives CDR1 SEHNR, CDR2 FQNEAQ (reference sequence). The CDR3 spells CASSPDRGRQYF. The CDR3 nucleotides read TGTGCCAGCAGCCCGGACAGGGGCCGCCAGTACTTC.

The chain is built from TRBV19 and TRBJ1-2; D remains ambiguous. V was pared by 3 bases and J by 3 bases, with 20 bases between. The CDR3 is 17 residues long. Germline V gene sequence: CDR1 LNHDA, CDR2 SQIVND (reference sequence). CDR3: CASSMPRSKPSDYGYTF. The DNA for the CDR3 is TGTGCCAGTAGTATGCCGCGGTCGAAGCCCTCCGACTATGGCTACACCTTC.

This rearrangement joins TRBV28 to TRBJ2-5; 7 bases agree with TRBD2. V shed 6 bases and J 4 bases; nucleotides not matched to a gene: 23. Looked up from germline, CDR1 is MDHEN and CDR2 is SYDVKM. This CDR3 region has 19 residues. The CDR3 sequence: CASSGRLRAGSYWGETQYF. CDR3 DNA sequence: TGTGCCAGCAGCGGACGTCTGCGAGCGGGGTCGTATTGGGGAGAGACCCAGTACTTC.

The chain combines TRBV6-6 with TRBJ2-7; the D gene is possibly TRBD1 (6 bases). Per the germline V gene, CDR1 is MNHNY and CDR2 is SVGAGI (reference sequence). Trimming pared 6 bases from V and 6 bases from J, leaving 15 bases between. CDR3 size: 13 residues. The CDR3 DNA reads as TGTGCCAGCAGCAAAACAGGGACCTTCGAGCAGTACTTC. Translated, it gives CASSKTGTFEQYF.

The V call is TRBV5-1, the J call TRBJ1-1, with unresolved D. Germline V lookup: CDR1 SGHRS, CDR2 YFSETQ. V was cut by 4 bases and J by 7 bases, with 14 bases left in between. The CDR3 is made up of 13 amino acids. The CDR3 region is CASSPGNTGEAFF. Here the CDR3 DNA reads TGCGCCAGCAGCCCGGGAAATACGGGTGAAGCTTTCTTT. Looking up the rest from reference TRBV5-1 and TRBJ1-1 gives the full variable domain: KAGVTQTPRYLIKTRGQQVTLSCSPISGHRSVSWYQQTPGQGLQFLFEYFSETQRNKGNFPGRFSGRQFSNSRSEMNVSTLELGDSALYLCASSPGNTGEAFFGQGTRLTVV.

The rearrangement uses TRBV7-3 and TRBJ2-7; tentatively, D is TRBD2 (6 bases). The CDR3 length is 14 residues. Per germline, CDR1 SGHTA and CDR2 FQGTGA. V lost 3 bases and J lost 2, with 11 bases in between. The CDR3 here is CASSFAGSPYEQYF. Written as DNA, the CDR3 is TGTGCCAGCAGCTTTGCCGGGAGTCCCTACGAGCAGTACTTC.